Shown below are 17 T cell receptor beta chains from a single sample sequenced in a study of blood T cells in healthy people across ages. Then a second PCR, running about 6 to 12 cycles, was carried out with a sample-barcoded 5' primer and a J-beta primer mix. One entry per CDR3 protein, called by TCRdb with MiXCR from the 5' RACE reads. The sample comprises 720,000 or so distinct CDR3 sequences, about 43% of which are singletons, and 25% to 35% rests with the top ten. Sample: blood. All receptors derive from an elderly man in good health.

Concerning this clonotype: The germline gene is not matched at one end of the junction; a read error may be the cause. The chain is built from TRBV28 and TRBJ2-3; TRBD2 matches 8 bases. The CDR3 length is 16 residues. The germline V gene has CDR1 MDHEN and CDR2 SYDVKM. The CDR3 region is CASSFSSSGYTGTQYF. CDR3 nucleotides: TGTGCCAGCAGTTTCAGTTCTAGCGGGTACACAGGTACGCAGTATTTT.

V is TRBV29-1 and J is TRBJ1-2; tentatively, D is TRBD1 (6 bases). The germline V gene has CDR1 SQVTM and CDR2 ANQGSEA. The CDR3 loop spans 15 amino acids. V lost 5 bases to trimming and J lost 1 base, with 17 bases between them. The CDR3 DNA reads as TGCAGCGTTAATCTCCAGGGGCTAAATAACTATGGCTACACCTTC. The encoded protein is CSVNLQGLNNYGYTF.

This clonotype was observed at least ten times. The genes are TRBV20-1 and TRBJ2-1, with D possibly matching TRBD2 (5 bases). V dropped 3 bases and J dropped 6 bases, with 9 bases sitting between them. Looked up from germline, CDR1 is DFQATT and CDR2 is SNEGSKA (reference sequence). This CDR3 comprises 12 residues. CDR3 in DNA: TGCAGTGCTAGGGAGGACGGCAATGAGCAGTTCTTC. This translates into CSAREDGNEQFF.

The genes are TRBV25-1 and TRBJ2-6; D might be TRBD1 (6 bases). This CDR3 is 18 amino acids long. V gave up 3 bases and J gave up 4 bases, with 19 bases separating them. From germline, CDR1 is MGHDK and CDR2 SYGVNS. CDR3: CASSEGHGRGEGANVLTF. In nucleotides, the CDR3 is TGTGCCAGCAGTGAGGGGCATGGCAGGGGTGAAGGGGCCAACGTCCTGACTTTC.

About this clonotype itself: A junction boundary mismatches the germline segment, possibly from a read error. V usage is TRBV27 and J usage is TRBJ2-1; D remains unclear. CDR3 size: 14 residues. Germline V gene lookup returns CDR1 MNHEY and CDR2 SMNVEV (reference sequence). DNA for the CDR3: TGTGCCAGCAGTTTTCGGGCCCTCTCCAATGCGCAGTTCTTC. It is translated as CASSFRALSNAQFF.

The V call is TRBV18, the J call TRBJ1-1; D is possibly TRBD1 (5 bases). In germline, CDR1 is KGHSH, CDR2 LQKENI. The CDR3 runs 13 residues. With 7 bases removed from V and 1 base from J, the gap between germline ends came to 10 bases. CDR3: CASFVQENTEAFF. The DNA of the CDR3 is TGTGCCAGCTTCGTACAGGAGAACACTGAAGCTTTCTTT.

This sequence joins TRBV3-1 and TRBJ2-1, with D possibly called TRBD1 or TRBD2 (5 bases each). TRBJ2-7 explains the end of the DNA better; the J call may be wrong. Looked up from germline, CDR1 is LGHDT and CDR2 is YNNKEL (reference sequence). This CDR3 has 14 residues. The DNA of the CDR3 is TGTGCCAGCAGCGGCAGGGAGTCCTACAATGAGCAGTACTTC. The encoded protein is CASSGRESYNEQYF.

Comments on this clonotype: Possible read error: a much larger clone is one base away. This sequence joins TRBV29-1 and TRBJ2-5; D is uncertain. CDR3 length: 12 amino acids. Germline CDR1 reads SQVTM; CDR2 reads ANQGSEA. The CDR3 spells CSVEEGQATQYF. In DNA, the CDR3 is TGCAGCGTTGAAGAGGGCCAAGCGACCCAGTACTTC.

CDR3 sequence: CASSFGDRNYGYTF. The CDR3 DNA is TGTGCCAGCAGCTTCGGCGACAGAAACTATGGCTACACCTTC. The rearrangement joins TRBV5-6 to TRBJ1-2, with D possibly being TRBD1 (5 bases). The CDR3 contains 14 residues. Germline CDR1 reads SGHDT; CDR2 reads YYEEEE. V was pared by 2 bases and J by 2 bases, with 10 bases between.

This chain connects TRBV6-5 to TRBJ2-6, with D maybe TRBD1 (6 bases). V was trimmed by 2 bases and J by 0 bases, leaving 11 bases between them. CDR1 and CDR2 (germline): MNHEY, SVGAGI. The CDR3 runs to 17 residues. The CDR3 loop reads CASSYHLGGSGANVLTF. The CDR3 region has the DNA TGTGCCAGCAGTTACCATTTAGGGGGCTCTGGGGCCAACGTCCTGACTTTC.

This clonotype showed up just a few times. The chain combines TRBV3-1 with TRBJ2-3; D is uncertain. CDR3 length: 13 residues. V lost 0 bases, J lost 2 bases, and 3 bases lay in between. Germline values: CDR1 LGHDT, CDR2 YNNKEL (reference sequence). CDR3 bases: TGTGCCAGCAGCCAAGAAGCCACAGATACGCAGTATTTT. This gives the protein CASSQEATDTQYF.

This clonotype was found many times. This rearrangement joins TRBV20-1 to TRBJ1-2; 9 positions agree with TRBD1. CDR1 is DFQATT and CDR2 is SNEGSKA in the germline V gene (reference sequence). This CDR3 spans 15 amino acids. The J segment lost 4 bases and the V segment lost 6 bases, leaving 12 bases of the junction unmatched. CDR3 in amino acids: CSASKPLTGGYGYTF. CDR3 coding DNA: TGCAGTGCCTCTAAACCCTTGACAGGGGGCTATGGCTACACCTTC.

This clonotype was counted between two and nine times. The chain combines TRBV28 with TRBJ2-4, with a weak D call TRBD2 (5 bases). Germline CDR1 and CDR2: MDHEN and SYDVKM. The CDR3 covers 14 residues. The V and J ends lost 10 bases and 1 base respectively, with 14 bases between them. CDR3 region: CATRVGLAKNIQYF. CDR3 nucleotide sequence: TGTGCCACCAGAGTCGGACTGGCCAAAAACATTCAGTACTTC. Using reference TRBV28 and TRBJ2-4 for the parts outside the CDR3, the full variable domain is DVKVTQSSRYLVKRTGEKVFLECVQDMDHENMFWYRQDPGLGLRLIYFSYDVKMKEKGDIPEGYSVSREKKERFSLILESASTNQTSMYLCATRVGLAKNIQYFGAGTRLSVL.

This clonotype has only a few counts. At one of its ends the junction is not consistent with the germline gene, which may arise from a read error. This CDR3 is CASSARTGSYNEQFF. In DNA form, the CDR3 reads TGTGCCAGCAGTGCTAGGACGGGCTCCTACAACGAGCAGTTCTTC. The chain combines TRBV12-3 or TRBV12-4 with TRBJ2-1; no reliable D call. The CDR3 length is 15 residues.

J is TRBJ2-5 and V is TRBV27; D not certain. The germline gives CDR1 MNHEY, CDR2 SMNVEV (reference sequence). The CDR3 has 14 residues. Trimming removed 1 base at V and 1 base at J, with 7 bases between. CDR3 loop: CASSLWGIQETQYF. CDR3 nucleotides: TGTGCCAGCAGTTTATGGGGAATCCAAGAGACCCAGTACTTC.

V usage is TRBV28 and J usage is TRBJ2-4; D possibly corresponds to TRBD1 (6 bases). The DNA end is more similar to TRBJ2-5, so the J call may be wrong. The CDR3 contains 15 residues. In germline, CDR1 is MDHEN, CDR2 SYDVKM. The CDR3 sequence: CATSYRDGSQETQYF. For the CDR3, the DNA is TGTGCCACCTCCTACAGGGATGGGAGCCAAGAGACCCAGTACTTC.

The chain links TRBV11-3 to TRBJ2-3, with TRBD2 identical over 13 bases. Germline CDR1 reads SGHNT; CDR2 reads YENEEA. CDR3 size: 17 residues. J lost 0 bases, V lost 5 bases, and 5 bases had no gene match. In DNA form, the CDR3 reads TGTGCCAGCAGCCCAGGGACTAGCGGGGTTAGCACAGATACGCAGTATTTT. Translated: CASSPGTSGVSTDTQYF.